The 21 T cell receptor beta chains given below trace back to one sample, sequenced in a study of T cells in Graves' hyperthyroidism and ophthalmopathy. Authors of the study amplified TCR beta CDR3 regions from RNA transcripts. TCR CDR3 regions were first amplified by RT-PCR with HTBI primers. TCRdb ran MiXCR on the multiplex PCR reads and lists one entry per CDR3 protein. The table records approximately 590,000 distinct CDR3 sequences, about 15% of them present only once. The sequencing input was blood. These receptors all come from a woman aged 25-40 years with Graves' hyperthyroidism.

At least ten counts were recorded for this clonotype. The V gene is TRBV3-1, the J gene TRBJ2-1; the D is unclear. V was trimmed by 4 bases and J by 0 bases, leaving 10 bases between them. The CDR3 length is 15 residues. Germline V gene data show CDR1 as LGHDT and CDR2 as YNNKEL (reference sequence). The CDR3 DNA reads as TGTGCCAGCAGCCTCCTACAGCCCTCCTACAATGAGCAGTTCTTC. Its protein is CASSLLQPSYNEQFF.

This clonotype showed up many times. This CDR3 is CASRLSLAAVYEQYF. CDR3 sequence (DNA): TGTGCCAGCAGACTTTCACTAGCGGCCGTCTACGAGCAGTACTTC. The chain is built from TRBV12-3 or TRBV12-4 and TRBJ2-7, with 8 positions matching TRBD2. V shed 6 bases and J 3 bases; nucleotides not matched to a gene: 10. This CDR3 has 15 residues.

There are many counts of this clonotype. V usage is TRBV20-1 and J usage is TRBJ2-1; the match to TRBD2 covers 11 bases. This CDR3 has 14 amino acids. V shed 3 bases and J 8 bases; nucleotides not matched to a gene: 6. The germline V gene has CDR1 DFQATT and CDR2 SNEGSKA (reference sequence). For the CDR3, the DNA is TGCAGTGCTAGCTTAGCGGGAGGGCCCGATGAGCAGTTCTTC. Amino acid sequence: CSASLAGGPDEQFF.

This clonotype was picked up many times. The chain combines TRBV6-1 with TRBJ1-2; TRBD1 agrees at 10 bases. After removal of 5 bases from V and 1 base from J, the junction contained 13 bases not matched to a gene. CDR3 length: 18 residues. Germline assignment: CDR1 MNHNS and CDR2 SASEGT. The CDR3 DNA reads as TGTGCCAGCAGTAGAAGGTTTGGGACAGGGGAAGGTAACTATGGCTACACCTTC. Translated: CASSRRFGTGEGNYGYTF.

There are many counts of this clonotype. The V gene is TRBV20-1, the J gene TRBJ2-7, with 8 nucleotides matching TRBD1. Unmatched junction bases numbered 7, after V lost 6 bases and J lost 3 bases. This CDR3 has 13 residues. Germline loops: CDR1 DFQATT, CDR2 SNEGSKA (reference sequence). CDR3 in DNA: TGCAGTGCCCCGTACAGGGGGAACTACGAGCAGTACTTC. Protein sequence: CSAPYRGNYEQYF.

CDR3 nucleotides: TGTGCCAGCACTAAGCTAGCGCAGACCTACGAGCAGTACTTC. Translating it yields CASTKLAQTYEQYF. V usage is TRBV6-1 and J usage is TRBJ2-7, with a tentative D call TRBD2 (6 bases). The V and J ends lost 7 bases and 2 bases respectively, with 15 bases between them. The CDR3 covers 14 residues. The germline CDR1 and CDR2 sequences are MNHNS and SASEGT.

CDR3 coding DNA: TGTGCCAGCAGCTTGGAGACAGGGTATTCTCGCGAGCAGTACTTC. Its protein is CASSLETGYSREQYF. The J gene is TRBJ2-7, the V gene TRBV5-8, with 7 bases identical to TRBD1. V trimming: 0 bases; J trimming: 6 bases; junction bases outside the gene matches: 9. The germline CDR1 and CDR2 sequences are SGHTS and YDEGEE. CDR3 length equals 15 residues.

This clonotype appeared many times. The chain combines TRBV28 with TRBJ2-7; 11 nucleotides match TRBD2. The CDR3 is made up of 18 amino acids. Germline loops: CDR1 MDHEN, CDR2 SYDVKM. The junction had 11 bases not matched to a gene; V was cut back by 3 bases and J by 1 base. CDR3 loop: CASSFARLSGRGSYEQYF. The DNA of the CDR3 is TGTGCCAGCAGTTTTGCCCGTCTTAGCGGGAGGGGGTCCTACGAGCAGTACTTC.

In this sample, this clonotype turned up many times. The rearrangement links TRBV12-3 or TRBV12-4 to TRBJ2-1; 14 bases align to TRBD2. CDR3 length: 15 amino acids. V dropped 2 bases and J dropped 9; count of bases not matched to a gene: 3. As DNA, the CDR3 is TGTGCCAGCAGTTTAAAGGGACTAGCGGGAGCTGAGCAGTTCTTC. As protein: CASSLKGLAGAEQFF.

This clonotype was detected ten times or more. J is TRBJ2-7 and V is TRBV12-3 or TRBV12-4; D is uncertain. The V end was cut by 5 bases, the J end by 3 bases, with 8 bases between. The CDR3 has 12 amino acids. The CDR3 DNA reads as TGTGCCAGCAGTGGAGCAGTCTACGAGCAGTACTTC. It specifies CASSGAVYEQYF.

Many counts were recorded for this clonotype. V is TRBV6-1 and J is TRBJ2-1; 7 bases align to TRBD2. Germline CDR1 reads MNHNS; CDR2 reads SASEGT. V lost 6 bases and J lost 0; bases outside the gene matches: 2. The CDR3 has 14 residues. DNA for the CDR3: TGTGCCAGCAGGCGGACTAGCTCCTACAATGAGCAGTTCTTC. It translates to CASRRTSSYNEQFF.

At least ten counts were recorded for this clonotype. V is TRBV5-1 and J is TRBJ2-6; D ambiguous. Trimming took off 2 bases at V and 2 bases at J, with 5 bases between the two ends. The CDR3 has 14 amino acids. Looked up from germline, CDR1 is SGHRS and CDR2 is YFSETQ. Written as DNA, the CDR3 is TGCGCCAGCAGCTTTGCCCCTGGGGCCAACGTCCTGACTTTC. Amino acid sequence: CASSFAPGANVLTF.

This clonotype was seen more than once but under ten times. The chain joins TRBV5-6 to TRBJ2-7; 7 bases line up with TRBD2. The CDR3 is made up of 15 amino acids. The trim removed 4 bases at V and 5 bases at J, leaving 12 bases unmatched. Germline V gene sequence: CDR1 SGHDT, CDR2 YYEEEE. The CDR3 nucleotides are TGTGCCAGCAGCCTACCCCCGGGGGGAAGGAACGAGCAGTACTTC. Translation: CASSLPPGGRNEQYF.

This clonotype was counted between two and nine times. The chain carries TRBV4-1 and TRBJ1-6; 7 positions match TRBD1. The germline V gene encodes CDR1 MGHRA and CDR2 YSYEKL. CDR3 length: 17 residues. The trim removed 4 bases at V and 8 bases at J, leaving 14 bases unmatched. CDR3 bases: TGCGCCAGCAGCCGGGACCCATCCGGGACAGCCGATTCACCCCTCCACTTT. It translates to CASSRDPSGTADSPLHF.

This clonotype was detected many times. V and J are TRBV3-1 and TRBJ2-7, with 7 bases identical to TRBD1. This CDR3 has 15 residues. Germline V gene data show CDR1 as LGHDT and CDR2 as YNNKEL (reference sequence). V shed 4 bases, J shed 0 bases, and the junction held 6 bases outside the gene matches. The CDR3 sequence is CASSRAGDSSYEQYF. CDR3 in DNA: TGTGCCAGCAGCCGGGCTGGGGACAGCTCCTACGAGCAGTACTTC.

The chain joins TRBV9 to TRBJ2-1; no reliable D call. V was trimmed by 4 bases and J by 9 bases, leaving 17 bases between them. Germline V lookup: CDR1 SGDLS, CDR2 YYNGEE. The CDR3 is 14 amino acids. The CDR3 DNA sequence: TGTGCCAGCAGCCCAAGGCCCGGGTTACTTGAGCAGTTCTTC. Translated: CASSPRPGLLEQFF. The whole variable domain, remainder taken from reference TRBV9 and TRBJ2-1, is DSGVTQTPKHLITATGQRVTLRCSPRSGDLSVYWYQQSLDQGLQFLIQYYNGEERAKGNILERFSAQQFPDLHSELNLSSLELGDSALYFCASSPRPGLLEQFFGPGTRLTVL.

This chain uses TRBV27 with TRBJ2-7; the D call may be TRBD1 or TRBD2 (5 bases each). Germline V gene sequence: CDR1 MNHEY, CDR2 SMNVEV (reference sequence). The V and J ends lost 2 bases and 2 bases respectively, with 19 bases between them. The CDR3 spans 17 residues. DNA for the CDR3: TGTGCCAGCAGTTTAACGGCATCAACAGGACTGCCCTACGAGCAGTACTTC. It codes for CASSLTASTGLPYEQYF.

CDR3 coding DNA: TGTACCAGCAGCTTAACAGCGGGAGCCCACGAGCAGTACTTC. Its translation is CTSSLTAGAHEQYF. V is TRBV7-2 and J is TRBJ2-7, with 8 bases lining up with TRBD2. Germline V CDR1 and CDR2: SGHTA, FQGNSA. J lost 5 bases, V lost 2 bases, and 5 bases had no gene match. The CDR3 consists of 14 residues.

Worth noting for this clonotype: Since a much larger clone is just one base distant, this may be a read error. This chain connects TRBV20-1 to TRBJ2-5, with 9 bases fitting TRBD1. The CDR3 totals 13 residues. The germline CDR1 and CDR2 sequences are DFQATT and SNEGSKA (reference sequence). CDR3 region: CGVAQGAQETQYF. Here the CDR3 DNA reads TGCGGTGTAGCACAGGGGGCTCAAGAGACCCAGTACTTC.

This clonotype was seen ten or more times. This sequence joins TRBV13 and TRBJ2-1, with a possible D match to TRBD1 (5 bases). The CDR3 consists of 14 residues. Germline V gene sequence: CDR1 PRHDT, CDR2 FYEKMQ (reference sequence). Trimming removed 5 bases from V and 7 bases from J, with 15 bases in between. The CDR3, as DNA: TGTGCCAGCAGCCCTATCGACAGAGGAAATGAGCAGTTCTTC. It is translated as CASSPIDRGNEQFF.

This clonotype was detected ten times or more. This chain uses TRBV11-1 with TRBJ1-1, with D maybe TRBD1 (5 bases). V lost 1 base and J 0 bases, leaving 9 bases between the germline ends. The CDR3 is 15 amino acids. Germline-derived CDR1 and CDR2 are SGHAT and FQDESV (reference sequence). The CDR3 nucleotides are TGTGCCAGCAGCTTAGAAGGGGACCTGAACACTGAAGCTTTCTTT. Its translation is CASSLEGDLNTEAFF.